This is a list of T cell receptor beta chains from one sample in a study of cytomegalovirus exposure and HLA in healthy donors. The assay was immunoSEQ multiplex PCR, and TCRdb's table has in-frame clones only and misses some. The sample yields 180,000 or so clones, over 60% seen once. The specimen was PBMCs. The receptors stem from a man aged 18 to 29 in good health and CMV-seronegative. CDR3s include the opening cysteine and the closing phenylalanine or tryptophan. The D gene is left open where the match is weak. Clone size is stated in some rows and not others, as once, few, many or a class when expanded.

V gene: TRBV5-4; J gene: TRBJ2-1; D gene: TRBD2; clone size: .; CDR3 DNA: TGTGCCAGCAGCTCCGGGACTAGCACGTACAATGAGCAGTTCTTC; CDR3 protein: CASSSGTSTYNEQFF
V gene: TRBV2; J gene: TRBJ2-7; D gene: TRBD1; clone size: .; CDR3 DNA: TGTGCCAGCAGTGAACCCCGGACAGGCTTCGCCTACGAGCAGTACTTC; CDR3 protein: CASSEPRTGFAYEQYF
V gene: TRBV30; J gene: TRBJ1-2; D gene: TRBD1; clone size: few; CDR3 DNA: TGTGCCTGCGGGACAGGGAACTATGGCTACACCTTC; CDR3 protein: CACGTGNYGYTF
V gene: TRBV30; J gene: TRBJ2-2; D gene: TRBD2; clone size: few; CDR3 DNA: TGTGCCTGGAGCCGAGGAGAACTAGCGGGCGGGGAGCTGTTTTTT; CDR3 protein: CAWSRGELAGGELFF
V gene: TRBV5-4; J gene: TRBJ2-3; D gene: TRBD2; clone size: .; CDR3 DNA: TGTGCCAGCAGCCCTAATCACCTAGCGGGAGATACGCAGTATTTT; CDR3 protein: CASSPNHLAGDTQYF
V gene: TRBV5-4; J gene: TRBJ2-7; D gene: .; clone size: once; CDR3 DNA: TGTGCCAGCAGCCGCTTGGGCGGAGGGAACTCCTACGAGCAGTACTTC; CDR3 protein: CASSRLGGGNSYEQYF
V gene: TRBV4-2; J gene: TRBJ2-7; D gene: TRBD1; clone size: .; CDR3 DNA: TGTGCCAGCAGCAACAGGGGTCCCGAGCAGTACTTC; CDR3 protein: CASSNRGPEQYF
V gene: TRBV7-9; J gene: TRBJ1-2; D gene: TRBD1; clone size: .; CDR3 DNA: TGTGCCAGCAGCCTCATGGCCGGGACAGGCGACTATGGCTACACCTTC; CDR3 protein: CASSLMAGTGDYGYTF
V gene: TRBV28; J gene: TRBJ1-2; D gene: TRBD1; clone size: few; CDR3 DNA: TGTGCCAGCAGTCCCCTGACAGGGATCTATGGCTACACCTTC; CDR3 protein: CASSPLTGIYGYTF
V gene: TRBV4-1; J gene: TRBJ1-2; D gene: .; clone size: few; CDR3 DNA: TGCGCCAGCAGCCAAGATCGGGTAACAGGTCGCTACACCTTC; CDR3 protein: CASSQDRVTGRYTF
V gene: TRBV5-1; J gene: TRBJ2-7; D gene: TRBD1; clone size: .; CDR3 DNA: TGCGCCAGCAGCTTACCGGACAGGGGGCAGCAGTACTTC; CDR3 protein: CASSLPDRGQQYF
V gene: TRBV9; J gene: TRBJ2-1; D gene: .; clone size: .; CDR3 DNA: TGTGCCAGCAGCCCTCTTCTTGGCAGATACAATGAGCAGTTCTTC; CDR3 protein: CASSPLLGRYNEQFF
V gene: TRBV6-6; J gene: TRBJ2-1; D gene: .; clone size: .; CDR3 DNA: TGTGCCAGCTCTCGGACAGAGCAGTTCTTC; CDR3 protein: CASSRTEQFF
V gene: TRBV4-1; J gene: TRBJ2-5; D gene: .; clone size: few; CDR3 DNA: TGCGCCAGCAGCCAAGGCCAAAGGGGCGGAGAGACCCAGTACTTC; CDR3 protein: CASSQGQRGGETQYF
V gene: TRBV27; J gene: TRBJ1-1; D gene: TRBD1; clone size: .; CDR3 DNA: TGTGCCAGCAGTCCCAGGGGGTGGAACACTGAAGCTTTCTTT; CDR3 protein: CASSPRGWNTEAFF
V gene: TRBV10-2; J gene: TRBJ2-7; D gene: .; clone size: .; CDR3 DNA: TGCGCCAGCAGTATTGGGGGCAACGAGCAGTACTTC; CDR3 protein: CASSIGGNEQYF
V gene: TRBV2; J gene: TRBJ2-3; D gene: TRBD2; clone size: .; CDR3 DNA: TGTGCCAGCAGCCGGAGGACTAGCGGGAGCACAGATACGCAGTATTTT; CDR3 protein: CASSRRTSGSTDTQYF
V gene: TRBV4-2; J gene: TRBJ2-7; D gene: TRBD2; clone size: .; CDR3 DNA: TGTGCCAGCAGCCTTAGCGGGGGGGCCTACGAGCAGTACTTC; CDR3 protein: CASSLSGGAYEQYF
V gene: TRBV18; J gene: TRBJ1-1; D gene: .; clone size: few; CDR3 DNA: TGTGCCAGCTCACGAGATCAGGGGAGGAACACTGAAGCTTTCTTT; CDR3 protein: CASSRDQGRNTEAFF
V gene: TRBV7-9; J gene: TRBJ1-2; D gene: .; clone size: .; CDR3 DNA: TGTGCCAGCAGCTTAGGTACCAGGGCAGATGGCTACACCTTC; CDR3 protein: CASSLGTRADGYTF
V gene: TRBV7-9; J gene: TRBJ2-3; D gene: .; clone size: .; CDR3 DNA: TGTGCCAGCAGCGGGACTCAGGGGGAAGATACGCAGTATTTT; CDR3 protein: CASSGTQGEDTQYF
V gene: TRBV7-9; J gene: TRBJ2-6; D gene: .; clone size: .; CDR3 DNA: TGTGCCAGCAGCTTACCTCGACCCCAGGGAACTTCTGGGGCCAACGTCCTGACTTTC; CDR3 protein: CASSLPRPQGTSGANVLTF
V gene: TRBV5-1; J gene: TRBJ1-1; D gene: .; clone size: .; CDR3 DNA: TGCGCCAGCAGTGGGGGAGGCACTGAAGCTTTCTTT; CDR3 protein: CASSGGGTEAFF
V gene: TRBV7-3; J gene: TRBJ1-5; D gene: TRBD1; clone size: .; CDR3 DNA: TGTGCCAGCAGCTTAACCGGGGGAGAGGGACAGGGGTTTCAGCCCCAGCATTTT; CDR3 protein: CASSLTGGEGQGFQPQHF
V gene: TRBV6-1; J gene: TRBJ2-7; D gene: .; clone size: .; CDR3 DNA: TGTGCCAGCACCTGGGGAGGCTCTCTATCCTACGAGCAGTACTTC; CDR3 protein: CASTWGGSLSYEQYF
V gene: TRBV7-9; J gene: TRBJ1-2; D gene: .; clone size: few; CDR3 DNA: TGTGCCAGCAGCTCTGGGACTGCGGGCTACACCTTC; CDR3 protein: CASSSGTAGYTF
V gene: TRBV19; J gene: TRBJ1-5; D gene: TRBD1; clone size: .; CDR3 DNA: TGTGCCACCGCCTTGACAGGGGCCAATCAGCCCCAGCATTTT; CDR3 protein: CATALTGANQPQHF
V gene: TRBV6-4; J gene: TRBJ2-3; D gene: TRBD2; clone size: few; CDR3 DNA: TGTGCCAGCAGTGACAAGGCGGGGGGCCTAGGTACGCAGTATTTT; CDR3 protein: CASSDKAGGLGTQYF
V gene: TRBV7-3; J gene: TRBJ2-3; D gene: .; clone size: .; CDR3 DNA: TGTGCCAGCAGCTTAAACTCACCGGGAAACACAGATACGCAGTATTTT; CDR3 protein: CASSLNSPGNTDTQYF
V gene: TRBV11-2; J gene: TRBJ2-5; D gene: .; clone size: .; CDR3 DNA: TGTGCCAGCAGCCTCGGCGGGGTAATTTACCAAGAGACCCAGTACTTC; CDR3 protein: CASSLGGVIYQETQYF
V gene: TRBV11-3; J gene: TRBJ1-2; D gene: .; clone size: .; CDR3 DNA: TGTGCCAGCAGCCCACCGACAGTCGTTGGCTATGGCTACACCTTC; CDR3 protein: CASSPPTVVGYGYTF
V gene: TRBV13; J gene: TRBJ2-7; D gene: .; clone size: .; CDR3 DNA: TGTGCCAGCAGCTTGTTAAACGAGCAGTACTTC; CDR3 protein: CASSLLNEQYF
V gene: TRBV6-5; J gene: TRBJ2-5; D gene: TRBD2; clone size: .; CDR3 DNA: TGTGCCAGCAGTTCCCCGGGGGGGGTCGAGACCCAGTACTTC; CDR3 protein: CASSSPGGVETQYF
V gene: TRBV7-8; J gene: TRBJ2-1; D gene: .; clone size: .; CDR3 DNA: TGTGCCAGCAGCTTGCGTGTGCAGCGGGCCCCCAGTAAGATCGGGTTCTTC; CDR3 protein: CASSLRVQRAPSKIGFF
V gene: TRBV7-9; J gene: TRBJ2-2; D gene: .; clone size: .; CDR3 DNA: TGTGCCAGCAGCTGGCGGGGCCCCGTGTATGGGGAGCTGTTTTTT; CDR3 protein: CASSWRGPVYGELFF
V gene: TRBV6-6; J gene: TRBJ2-3; D gene: TRBD1; clone size: .; CDR3 DNA: TGTGCCAGCAGTAGGATGGCAGGGGGAAAAGATACGCAGTATTTT; CDR3 protein: CASSRMAGGKDTQYF
V gene: TRBV15; J gene: TRBJ2-4; D gene: TRBD1; clone size: once; CDR3 DNA: TGTGCCACCAGCGGGACAGGAGGGTACATTCAGTACTTC; CDR3 protein: CATSGTGGYIQYF
V gene: TRBV10-3; J gene: TRBJ2-2; D gene: TRBD2; clone size: once; CDR3 DNA: TGTGCCATCAGTGAGAACCCTAGCGGGGGAGGCGGGGAGCTGTTTTTT; CDR3 protein: CAISENPSGGGGELFF
V gene: TRBV9; J gene: TRBJ2-5; D gene: TRBD2; clone size: .; CDR3 DNA: TGTGCCAGCAGCGTAGGGGGCGGGGGGGCTCGAGAGACCCAGTACTTC; CDR3 protein: CASSVGGGGARETQYF
V gene: TRBV7-9; J gene: TRBJ2-2; D gene: .; clone size: .; CDR3 DNA: TGTTCCAGCAGCCGAAGCGGACCGAACACCGGGGAGCTGTTTTTT; CDR3 protein: CSSSRSGPNTGELFF
V gene: TRBV27; J gene: TRBJ2-2; D gene: .; clone size: .; CDR3 DNA: TGTGCCAGCAGTTTATCCAGCACCGGGGAGCTGTTTTTT; CDR3 protein: CASSLSSTGELFF
V gene: TRBV5-1; J gene: TRBJ1-1; D gene: .; clone size: few; CDR3 DNA: TGCGCCAGCAGCACGTTGACAGGCGAAGCTTTCTTT; CDR3 protein: CASSTLTGEAFF
V gene: TRBV28; J gene: TRBJ2-7; D gene: TRBD2; clone size: .; CDR3 DNA: TGTGCCAGCAGTCGAGCCGGGACTAGCGGGGGGTACGAGCAGTACTTC; CDR3 protein: CASSRAGTSGGYEQYF
V gene: TRBV28; J gene: TRBJ2-5; D gene: TRBD1; clone size: .; CDR3 DNA: TGTGCCAGCAGTTTGATTGGACAGGGTACGGAGACCCAGTACTTC; CDR3 protein: CASSLIGQGTETQYF
V gene: TRBV27; J gene: TRBJ2-3; D gene: TRBD2; clone size: .; CDR3 DNA: TGTGCCAGCAGTTTATTCGGTCTAGCGGATATCACAGATACGCAGTATTTT; CDR3 protein: CASSLFGLADITDTQYF
V gene: TRBV9; J gene: TRBJ2-1; D gene: TRBD2; clone size: .; CDR3 DNA: TGTGCCAGCAGCGCAAGGAGGTGGGGGACTAGCGGGTTCAATGAGCAGTTCTTC; CDR3 protein: CASSARRWGTSGFNEQFF
V gene: TRBV10-3; J gene: TRBJ2-3; D gene: TRBD2; clone size: .; CDR3 DNA: TGTGCCATCAAAGGGGAGGGAGATACGCAGTATTTT; CDR3 protein: CAIKGEGDTQYF
V gene: TRBV11-2; J gene: TRBJ1-4; D gene: .; clone size: .; CDR3 DNA: TGTGCCAGCAGCTTACTATCGACATCAACTAATGAAAAACTGTTTTTT; CDR3 protein: CASSLLSTSTNEKLFF